These 30 T cell receptor beta chains came from one sample sequenced in a study of T cells in Graves' hyperthyroidism and ophthalmopathy. TCR beta CDR3 sequences were amplified from RNA transcripts. TCR CDR3 underwent first-round RT-PCR with the HTBI primer set. TCRdb re-called the multiplex PCR reads with MiXCR, one entry per CDR3 protein. The sample lists roughly 420,000 distinct CDR3 sequences; about 13% were seen once. The sample consisted of blood. The origin of the receptors is a woman younger than 30 with Graves' hyperthyroidism.

This clonotype was counted at least ten times. This rearrangement joins TRBV3-1 to TRBJ1-2; 8 positions match TRBD1. The J segment lost 4 bases and the V segment lost 0 bases, leaving 7 bases of the junction unmatched. CDR1 is LGHDT, CDR2 YNNKEL, per germline (reference sequence). The CDR3 runs to 16 residues. The CDR3 DNA reads TGTGCCAGCAGCCAAGACAAGCAGGGGGCCGGCTATGGCTACACCTTC. This gives the protein CASSQDKQGAGYGYTF. The whole variable domain, filled in from reference TRBV3-1 and TRBJ1-2, reads DTAVSQTPKYLVTQMGNDKSIKCEQNLGHDTMYWYKQDSKKFLKIMFSYNNKELIINETVPNRFSPKSPDKAHLNLHINSLELGDSAVYFCASSQDKQGAGYGYTFGSGTRLTVV.

This clonotype was seen many times. This chain links TRBV3-1 with TRBJ2-7; the D call may be TRBD1 or TRBD2 (6 bases each). The V gene lost 0 bases and the J gene lost 5 bases, with 17 bases spanning the gap. CDR1 LGHDT and CDR2 YNNKEL come from the germline V gene (reference sequence). This CDR3 is 16 amino acids long. CDR3 in amino acids: CASSQDRRGVGDEQYF. Written as DNA, the CDR3 is TGTGCCAGCAGCCAAGATAGGAGGGGGGTTGGCGACGAGCAGTACTTC.

As concerns this clonotype: Germline is not matched at one junction end, which may reflect a read error. The V and J genes are TRBV12-5 and TRBJ2-1, with unresolved D. From germline, CDR1 is LGHNT and CDR2 FRNRAP. The CDR3 sequence is 11 residues long. The CDR3 bases are TGTGCTAGTGGTTTGCACAATGAGCAGCTCTTC. Its protein is CASGLHNEQLF.

This clonotype was counted many times. V and J are TRBV7-3 and TRBJ2-5; D may match TRBD1 or TRBD2 (5 bases each). V lost 2 bases and J lost 0, with 13 bases in between. From germline, CDR1 is SGHTA and CDR2 FQGTGA. The CDR3 totals 16 residues. The CDR3 DNA reads as TGTGCCAGCAGCTTAGGTCGAGGGGTCCACCAAGAGACCCAGTACTTC. Its translation: CASSLGRGVHQETQYF.

This clonotype was counted ten times or more. V and J are TRBV30 and TRBJ1-1, with D perhaps matching TRBD1 (6 bases). Germline V gene data show CDR1 as GTSNPN and CDR2 as SVGIG (reference sequence). The germline V and J ends were trimmed by 4 bases and 5 bases, with 11 bases remaining between them. CDR3 length: 12 residues. CDR3 sequence: CAWTTGSTEAFF. The CDR3 nucleotides read TGTGCCTGGACGACAGGTAGTACTGAAGCTTTCTTT.

This clonotype was seen at least ten times. V is TRBV20-1 and J is TRBJ2-7; 8 nucleotides align to TRBD2. Losses at the gene ends were 5 bases for V and 0 bases for J; bases not matched to a gene: 9. Looked up from germline, CDR1 is DFQATT and CDR2 is SNEGSKA (reference sequence). This CDR3 comprises 15 residues. The CDR3 loop is CSALATSASSYEQYF. The DNA for the CDR3 is TGCAGTGCTCTCGCGACTAGCGCAAGCTCCTACGAGCAGTACTTC.

This clonotype was seen at least ten times. The V gene is TRBV6-1, the J gene TRBJ2-1, with no clear D. Trimming shortened V by 9 bases and J by 4 bases, and 16 bases separated the two germline ends. CDR3 size: 14 residues. Germline V lookup: CDR1 MNHNS, CDR2 SASEGT. The CDR3: CASRSAGKYNEQFF. CDR3 bases: TGTGCCAGTCGGTCGGCAGGAAAATACAATGAGCAGTTCTTC.

The sample holds many counts of this clonotype. DNA of the CDR3: TGTGCCAGCAGTTACGGACCAGCGAACACTGAAGCTTTCTTT. Translated: CASSYGPANTEAFF. The rearrangement joins TRBV6-6 to TRBJ1-1, with D unresolved. The CDR3 totals 14 residues. CDR1 MNHNY and CDR2 SVGAGI come from the germline V gene (reference sequence). Trimming removed 2 bases at V and 1 base at J, with 8 bases between.

The table lists this clonotype with a few counts. The gene calls are TRBV11-2 and TRBJ1-6; possibly TRBD1 for D (5 bases). The V gene lost 0 bases and the J gene lost 8 bases, with 8 bases spanning the gap. In germline, CDR1 is SGHAT, CDR2 FQNNGV. The length of the CDR3 is 14 residues. The CDR3 sequence is CASSLDRVDSPLHF. In DNA form, the CDR3 reads TGTGCCAGCAGCTTAGACAGGGTGGATTCACCCCTCCACTTT.

This clonotype appeared many times. This chain uses TRBV18 with TRBJ1-1; tentative D call: TRBD1 (6 bases). V was shortened by 2 bases and J by 3 bases, with 7 bases between the two germline ends. This CDR3 is 13 amino acids long. Germline CDR1 KGHSH, CDR2 LQKENI. CDR3 DNA sequence: TGTGCCAGCTCACCAAACAGGGACACTGAAGCTTTCTTT. It is translated as CASSPNRDTEAFF.

A few counts support this clonotype. This sequence joins TRBV9 and TRBJ2-5; 7 bases agree with TRBD2. The CDR3 extends over 16 amino acids. From germline, CDR1 is SGDLS and CDR2 YYNGEE. Losses at the gene ends were 1 base for V and 1 base for J; bases not matched to a gene: 7. The CDR3 reads CASSVSGAGAQETQYF. CDR3 nucleotides: TGTGCCAGCAGCGTATCTGGGGCGGGAGCCCAAGAGACCCAGTACTTC.

CDR3 sequence reads: CSVEDRHTIYF. As DNA, the CDR3 is TGCAGCGTTGAAGATCGGCACACCATATATTTT. V is TRBV29-1 and J is TRBJ1-3; D unresolved. The CDR3 covers 11 residues. The V end was cut by 0 bases, the J end by 8 bases, with 5 bases between. Germline V lookup: CDR1 SQVTM, CDR2 ANQGSEA.

This chain links TRBV4-3 with TRBJ1-2, with D tentatively TRBD1 (6 bases). Looked up from germline, CDR1 is LGHNA and CDR2 is YSLEER. The CDR3 length is 15 residues. Between the trimmed V and J ends, which lost 1 base and 8 bases, there was a span of 17 bases. The chain's CDR3 is CASSQGRVGAWGYTF. In DNA form, the CDR3 reads TGCGCCAGCAGCCAAGGGAGGGTGGGGGCGTGGGGCTACACCTTC.

The sample holds many counts of this clonotype. The genes are TRBV2 and TRBJ2-5, with TRBD1 identical over 8 bases. J was trimmed by 2 bases and V by 7 bases; bases with no gene match: 3. CDR3 length: 13 residues. Germline loops: CDR1 SNHLY, CDR2 FYNNEI. The CDR3 DNA reads TGTGCCAGCAATCGACAGGGGCAAGAGACCCAGTACTTC. This translates into CASNRQGQETQYF.

The rearrangement uses TRBV28 and TRBJ1-2; TRBD1 agrees at 10 bases. The length of the CDR3 is 13 residues. Looked up from germline, CDR1 is MDHEN and CDR2 is SYDVKM. Unmatched junction bases numbered 4, after V lost 6 bases and J lost 6 bases. CDR3 loop: CASRTGGADGYTF. The CDR3 DNA is TGTGCCAGCAGGACAGGGGGCGCGGATGGCTACACCTTC.

Many counts were recorded for this clonotype. The rearrangement links TRBV20-1 to TRBJ2-3; 10 bases are shared with TRBD2. J was trimmed by 4 bases and V by 3 bases; bases with no gene match: 4. Germline lookup yields CDR1 DFQATT and CDR2 SNEGSKA (reference sequence). This CDR3 spans 14 amino acids. CDR3 DNA: TGCAGTGCTAGTGTACTAGCGGGATCAGATACGCAGTATTTT. Translation gives CSASVLAGSDTQYF.

V is TRBV6-5 and J is TRBJ2-7; 11 bases agree with TRBD2. V trimming: 0 bases; J trimming: 2 bases; junction bases outside the gene matches: 12. Per the germline V gene, CDR1 is MNHEY and CDR2 is SVGAGI. This CDR3 is 19 amino acids long. CDR3 in DNA: TGTGCCAGCAGTTACTCGATCTTTGTGGTAGCGGGAGGGCCCTACGAGCAGTACTTC. Translating it yields CASSYSIFVVAGGPYEQYF.

This clonotype was detected only a few times. One end of the junction varies from germline; a read error may be responsible. The chain combines TRBV20-1 with TRBJ2-3; 7 bases line up with TRBD2. Germline CDR1 is DFQATT and CDR2 is SNEGSKA (reference sequence). The CDR3 runs to 13 residues. The chain's CDR3 is CSASGGLADTQCF. The CDR3 nucleotides read TGCAGTGCTAGCGGGGGGTTGGCAGATACGCAGTGTTTT.

This clonotype has a handful of counts. V and J are TRBV13 and TRBJ2-1; no definite D call. V was shortened by 0 bases and J by 2 bases, with 8 bases between the two germline ends. CDR1 is PRHDT and CDR2 is FYEKMQ in the germline V gene (reference sequence). The CDR3 contains 15 residues. CDR3 nucleotide sequence: TGTGCCAGCAGCTTAGGCTGGAGCCCCTACAATGAGCAGTTCTTC. This sequence encodes CASSLGWSPYNEQFF.

This clonotype appeared many times. J is TRBJ2-5 and V is TRBV7-9; D is possibly TRBD1 (6 bases). The ends were cut back, 5 bases at V and 7 bases at J, with 23 bases in the middle. The CDR3 runs 16 residues. CDR1 and CDR2 from the germline V gene are SEHNR and FQNEAQ (reference sequence). CDR3 in amino acids: CASSPGAGTNLGTQYF. CDR3 coding DNA: TGTGCCAGCAGCCCTGGCGCCGGGACAAACCTTGGGACCCAGTACTTC.

This clonotype came up once. The V gene is TRBV11-1, the J gene TRBJ2-7, with D hard to call. Germline V lookup: CDR1 SGHAT, CDR2 FQDESV (reference sequence). The V and J ends lost 5 bases and 7 bases respectively, with 18 bases between them. The CDR3 totals 14 residues. CDR3 nucleotides: TGTGCCAGCAGCCCCTTAACCGGGTGGAAAGAGCAGTACTTC. This gives the protein CASSPLTGWKEQYF. Combining the CDR3 with reference TRBV11-1 and TRBJ2-7 gives the whole variable domain EAEVAQSPRYKITEKSQAVAFWCDPISGHATLYWYRQILGQGPELLVQFQDESVVDDSQLPKDRFSAERLKGVDSTLKIQPAELGDSAMYLCASSPLTGWKEQYFGPGTRLTVT.

This chain joins TRBV11-2 and TRBJ2-7; 9 bases are shared with TRBD2. CDR3 length: 17 amino acids. Germline V CDR1 and CDR2: SGHAT, FQNNGV. J lost 0 bases, V lost 4 bases, and 10 bases had no gene match. The DNA of the CDR3 is TGTGCCAGCAGCTCTCGACTAGCGGATTCTCTCTCCTACGAGCAGTACTTC. It encodes CASSSRLADSLSYEQYF.

A few counts support this clonotype. The V and J genes are TRBV5-1 and TRBJ2-1; tentatively, D is TRBD1 or TRBD2 (5 bases each). Germline CDR1 is SGHRS and CDR2 is YFSETQ. Trimming stripped 1 base from V and 0 bases from J, with 14 bases between. The CDR3 is 17 amino acids. CDR3 bases: TGCGCCAGCAGCTTGCTCCAGGGCGGGTCCTCCTACAATGAGCAGTTCTTC. This codes for CASSLLQGGSSYNEQFF.

This sequence joins TRBV3-1 and TRBJ2-7, with D possibly being TRBD1 or TRBD2 (5 bases each). The CDR3 is made up of 15 amino acids. The V end lost 3 bases, the J end lost 3 bases, and 15 bases lay between the germline ends. The germline V gene encodes CDR1 LGHDT and CDR2 YNNKEL (reference sequence). The CDR3 DNA follows: TGTGCCAGCAGCCAGAAACCGGGACGGTTCTACGAGCAGTACTTC. Translated, it gives CASSQKPGRFYEQYF.

This clonotype was seen ten or more times. CDR3 residues: CASSSTTLATLGQETQYF. The CDR3 coding sequence is TGTGCCAGCAGCTCGACTACTCTAGCGACCCTAGGACAAGAGACCCAGTACTTC. This chain connects TRBV11-2 to TRBJ2-5, with D perhaps TRBD2 (6 bases). The germline V gene encodes CDR1 SGHAT and CDR2 FQNNGV. The CDR3 runs to 18 residues. V was cut by 4 bases and J by 2 bases, with 23 bases left in between.

This clonotype was observed a few times. The V gene is TRBV9, the J gene TRBJ2-1, with 10 bases aligning to TRBD1. The ends lost 2 bases at V and 8 bases at J; junction bases unmatched: 1. The CDR3 extends over 13 amino acids. Germline CDR1 reads SGDLS; CDR2 reads YYNGEE. In nucleotides, the CDR3 is TGTGCCAGCAGCGTGGGACAGGGGTATGAGCAGTTCTTC. Translating it yields CASSVGQGYEQFF.

V usage is TRBV5-5 and J usage is TRBJ1-2; D may be TRBD1 (5 bases). The V gene's germline CDR1 is SGHKS and CDR2 YYEKEE (reference sequence). Trimming shortened V by 3 bases and J by 4 bases, and 16 bases separated the two germline ends. This CDR3 spans 15 amino acids. The CDR3 here is CASSSLGRWSYGYTF. CDR3 nucleotides: TGTGCCAGCAGCTCCCTGGGACGCTGGAGCTATGGCTACACCTTC.

This clonotype was detected many times. The DNA for the CDR3 is TGTGCCAGCAGCTGGGGACAGGGGGAAACTGAAGCTTTCTTT. Residues: CASSWGQGETEAFF. The chain carries TRBV11-2 and TRBJ1-1; 11 positions agree with TRBD1. V was clipped by 4 bases and J by 5 bases; unmatched bases: 3. The germline gives CDR1 SGHAT, CDR2 FQNNGV. The CDR3 is made up of 14 amino acids.

There are many counts of this clonotype. V is TRBV20-1 and J is TRBJ2-5; no firm D call. CDR3 length equals 14 residues. Trimming cost V 6 bases and J 5 bases, with 19 bases left between them. Looked up from germline, CDR1 is DFQATT and CDR2 is SNEGSKA (reference sequence). CDR3 protein: CSAKGVAGSETQYF. CDR3 coding DNA: TGCAGTGCGAAAGGAGTAGCAGGTAGCGAGACCCAGTACTTC.

The CDR3 sequence is CASSLRGKNTGELFF. The CDR3 DNA sequence: TGTGCCAGCAGTCTCAGGGGGAAGAACACCGGGGAGCTGTTTTTT. This chain joins TRBV2 and TRBJ2-2; 7 positions agree with TRBD1. There are 15 residues in the CDR3. The germline gives CDR1 SNHLY, CDR2 FYNNEI. J lost 1 base, V lost 5 bases, and 4 bases had no gene match.